This entry lists 9 T cell receptor beta chains sequenced from one sample in a study of OX40 agonist ivuxolimab in advanced cancers. Sequenced by immunoSEQ multiplex PCR; TCRdb stores in-frame clones only, minus some. This table holds 53,000 or so clones, more than 75% found once. This specimen consisted of CD4+ or CD8+ T cells sorted from blood, obtained in a trial of the OX40 agonist ivuxolimab. The receptor source for this set is an adult with an advanced solid tumor such as melanoma, head and neck, liver or kidney cancer.

J is TRBJ1-1 and V is TRBV7-2, with D possibly TRBD1 on 5 matching bases. The V gene's germline CDR1 is SGHTA and CDR2 FQGNSA. The length of the CDR3 is 15 residues. Trimming removed 5 bases at V and 11 bases at J, with 24 bases between. The chain's CDR3 is CASSPRGARILSAFF. CDR3 bases: TGTGCCAGCAGCCCTAGGGGCGCGAGGATCCTGAGCGCTTTCTTT.

The chain couples TRBV7-9 to TRBJ2-1, with TRBD2 matching over 11 bases. CDR3 size: 16 residues. V lost 7 bases, J lost 3 bases, and 8 bases stayed unmatched. CDR1 and CDR2 from the germline V gene are SEHNR and FQNEAQ (reference sequence). The CDR3 is CASTPHGLAGYNEQFF. In DNA, the CDR3 is TGTGCCAGCACCCCCCATGGACTAGCGGGCTACAATGAGCAGTTCTTC.

V is TRBV10-2 and J is TRBJ1-2; D might be TRBD1 (5 bases). V was pared by 6 bases and J by 4 bases, with 9 bases between. Germline lookup yields CDR1 WSHSY and CDR2 SAAADI. The CDR3 is made up of 12 amino acids. CDR3 DNA sequence: TGCGCCAGCAGGGGTGGGGGCTATGGCTACACCTTC. Translating gives CASRGGGYGYTF.

The V call is TRBV5-1, the J call TRBJ2-3; 13 positions match TRBD2. V was pared by 5 bases and J by 4 bases, with 4 bases of the junction left unmatched. The CDR3 length is 15 residues. Per the germline V gene, CDR1 is SGHRS and CDR2 is YFSETQ. CDR3 DNA sequence: TGCGCCAGCAGACAGACTAGCGGGGGGCCAGATACGCAGTATTTT. Translated: CASRQTSGGPDTQYF.

This chain joins TRBV28 and TRBJ1-2; 7 positions match TRBD1. Germline CDR1 MDHEN, CDR2 SYDVKM. J lost 4 bases, V lost 3 bases, and 17 bases had no gene match. The length of the CDR3 is 18 residues. CDR3 sequence: CASSFRGGNRGLIYGYTF. CDR3 in DNA: TGTGCCAGCAGTTTTCGGGGGGGAAACAGGGGTCTCATCTATGGCTACACCTTC.

This clone has just one count. Here the CDR3 DNA reads TGTGCCAGCTCGCCTCAGGGGCGCCCTTATGGCTACACCTTC. Encoded protein: CASSPQGRPYGYTF. The V call is TRBV18, the J call TRBJ1-2; weak D call: TRBD1 (6 bases). The CDR3 contains 14 residues. Germline values: CDR1 KGHSH, CDR2 LQKENI. V lost 6 bases and J lost 5, with 16 bases in between.

This clone was found a few times. V and J are TRBV5-1 and TRBJ1-2, with no clear D. Germline values: CDR1 SGHRS, CDR2 YFSETQ. This CDR3 spans 15 amino acids. The germline V and J ends were trimmed by 0 bases and 5 bases, with 14 bases remaining between them. The CDR3 sequence: CASSLAIRADYGYTF. The CDR3 region has the DNA TGCGCCAGCAGCTTGGCAATCCGGGCTGATTATGGCTACACCTTC.

The chain is built from TRBV7-2 and TRBJ1-4; D call uncertain. The ends were cut back, 4 bases at V and 5 bases at J, with 11 bases in the middle. From germline, CDR1 is SGHTA and CDR2 FQGNSA. The CDR3 is 14 amino acids. The CDR3 spells CASSSRRANEKLFF. CDR3 coding DNA: TGTGCCAGCAGCTCCCGAAGGGCGAATGAAAAACTGTTTTTT.

The rearrangement uses TRBV5-1 and TRBJ2-1; 12 nucleotides match TRBD1. This CDR3 spans 19 amino acids. V lost 5 bases to trimming and J lost 1 base; unmatched junction nucleotides: 13. Looked up from germline, CDR1 is SGHRS and CDR2 is YFSETQ. CDR3 in amino acids: CASRAGGGTGGQSYNEQFF. As DNA, the CDR3 is TGCGCCAGCAGGGCGGGCGGAGGGACAGGGGGCCAATCCTACAATGAGCAGTTCTTC.